This T cell receptor beta chain derives from a study of shared clonotypes between healthy human individuals. General study findings and limits: Generally, estimated richness proved larger in naive subsets than it did in memory subsets.

CDR3 size: 15 residues. Germline assignment: CDR1 SEHNR and CDR2 FQNEAQ (reference sequence). V shed 3 bases, J shed 8 bases, and the junction held 9 bases outside the gene matches. Clones were sequenced by immunoSEQ multiplex PCR, and TCRdb holds only the in-frame ones, with some missing. The sample comprises about 870,000 clones, 90% to 95% of which are singletons, and about 24% rests with the top ten. CD45RO-negative, CCR7-positively selected cells formed the naive CD8 fraction, excluding terminally differentiated effector memory CD45RA+ cells. On this clone: Its antigen is unidentified.

The sequenced material came from naive CD8+ T cells sorted from blood. The chain uses TRBV7-9 and TRBJ1-1; the match to TRBD1 covers 10 bases. This clonotype originated in a man aged 30 to 45 in good health. CDR3 DNA sequence: TGTGCCAGCAGCTTTCTCGGACAGGGGGAGCCCGAAGCTTTCTTT. Translating gives CASSFLGQGEPEAFF.